The present entry profiles one T cell receptor beta chain with its context. Its antigen is undetermined. This specimen belongs to a study of PD-1 blockade in mismatch repair-deficient tumors. Study-wide points: Tumor-resident clones, often undetectable pretreatment in blood, expanded then contracted after pembrolizumab.

Using immunoSEQ multiplex PCR, the repertoire was profiled, and TCRdb retains in-frame clones only, with some absent. This table has under 9,500 clones, 88% appearing once. Time point indicated: roughly nine-day in vitro stimulation with candidate neoantigen peptide 7. All patients were mismatch repair deficient, assessed by either PCR or immunohistochemistry. Germline V gene data show CDR1 as MNHEY and CDR2 as SVGAGI. The CDR3 runs 14 residues. V trimming: 5 bases; J trimming: 3 bases; junction bases outside the gene matches: 6. This chain links TRBV6-5 with TRBJ2-7; 8 bases align to TRBD1. Material: cells cultured in vitro, obtained from a patient treated with pembrolizumab. This receptor was obtained from an adult with mismatch repair-deficient cancer. CDR3 in amino acids: CASSKGQGFYEQYF. The CDR3 DNA sequence: TGTGCCAGCAGTAAAGGACAGGGATTCTACGAGCAGTACTTC.